This T cell receptor (beta chain) was sequenced for a study of patients and donors after allogeneic stem cell transplantation. This clonotype was detected a few times. TCRdb independently ran MiXCR on the RT-PCR reads; one entry per CDR3 protein. This table holds 15,000 or so distinct CDR3 sequences, 25% to 30% found once. The germline V gene has CDR1 LGHNA and CDR2 YSLEER. This CDR3 has 12 amino acids. The ends lost 3 bases at V and 5 bases at J; junction bases unmatched: 0. This chain connects TRBV4-3 to TRBJ2-7, with TRBD1 identical over 8 bases. This sequence was found in a human donor who was either an allogeneic HSCT recipient or a stem cell or donor lymphocyte infusion donor (not recorded which). It is not recorded whose cells these are; they may come from a transplant donor. Sequences were obtained from blood, either unsorted or a sorted T cell fraction (not recorded which). For the CDR3, the DNA is TGCGCCAGCAGCCAGACAGGGGACGAGCAGTACTTC. Its translation is CASSQTGDEQYF.